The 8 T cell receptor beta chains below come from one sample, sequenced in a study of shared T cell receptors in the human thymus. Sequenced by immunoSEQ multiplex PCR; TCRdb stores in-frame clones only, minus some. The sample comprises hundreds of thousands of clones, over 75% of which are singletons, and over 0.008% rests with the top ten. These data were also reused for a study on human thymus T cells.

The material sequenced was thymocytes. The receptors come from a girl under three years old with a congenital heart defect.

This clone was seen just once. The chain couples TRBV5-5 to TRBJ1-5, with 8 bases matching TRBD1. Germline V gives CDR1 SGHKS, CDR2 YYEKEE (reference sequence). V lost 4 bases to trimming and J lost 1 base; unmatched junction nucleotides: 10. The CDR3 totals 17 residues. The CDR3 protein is CASSPGQDTGSNQPQHF. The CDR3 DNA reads TGTGCCAGCAGCCCGGGACAGGACACAGGGAGCAATCAGCCCCAGCATTTT.

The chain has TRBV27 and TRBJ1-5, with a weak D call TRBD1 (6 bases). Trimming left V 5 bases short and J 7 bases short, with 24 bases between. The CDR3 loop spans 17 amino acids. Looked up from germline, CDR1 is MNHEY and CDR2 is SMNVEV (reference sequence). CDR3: CASSHLRGRDGGQPQHF. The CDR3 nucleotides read TGTGCCAGCAGTCACCTAAGGGGGAGGGATGGCGGCCAGCCCCAGCATTTT.

CDR3 nucleotide sequence: TGTGCCAGCAGCTCCACCCATAACAGGGAAGGGGCCTACGAGCAGTACTTC. Amino acid sequence: CASSSTHNREGAYEQYF. The chain links TRBV11-3 to TRBJ2-7; maybe TRBD1 (6 bases). With 4 bases removed from V and 2 bases from J, the gap between germline ends came to 21 bases. CDR1 is SGHNT, CDR2 YENEEA, per germline. This CDR3 has 17 amino acids.

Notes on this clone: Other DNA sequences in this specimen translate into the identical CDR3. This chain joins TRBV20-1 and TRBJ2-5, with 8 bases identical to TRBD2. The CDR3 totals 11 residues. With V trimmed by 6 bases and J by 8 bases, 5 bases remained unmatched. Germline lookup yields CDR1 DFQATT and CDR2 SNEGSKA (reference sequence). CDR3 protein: CSARGGETQYF. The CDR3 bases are TGCAGTGCCCGGGGGGGAGAAACCCAGTACTTC.

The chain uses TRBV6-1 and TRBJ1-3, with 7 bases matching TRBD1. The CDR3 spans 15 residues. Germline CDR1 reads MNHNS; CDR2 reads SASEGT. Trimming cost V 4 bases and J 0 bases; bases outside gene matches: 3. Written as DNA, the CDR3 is TGTGCCAGCAGTGGGGGACAGTACTCTGGAAACACCATATATTTT. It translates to CASSGGQYSGNTIYF.

The CDR3 loop is CASSKAPGDGNSPLHF. The DNA for the CDR3 is TGTGCCAGCAGCAAAGCTCCAGGGGACGGAAATTCACCCCTCCACTTT. The rearrangement links TRBV21-1 to TRBJ1-6; the table calls TRBD1, which could not be checked here. TRBV21-1 counts as a pseudogene. The CDR3 length is 16 residues.

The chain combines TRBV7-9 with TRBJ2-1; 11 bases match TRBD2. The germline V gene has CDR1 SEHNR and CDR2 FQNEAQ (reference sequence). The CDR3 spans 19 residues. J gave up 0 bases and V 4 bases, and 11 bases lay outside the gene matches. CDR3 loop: CASSSCSTSGALSYNEQFF. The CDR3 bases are TGTGCCAGCAGCTCATGCTCGACTAGCGGGGCTCTCTCCTACAATGAGCAGTTCTTC.

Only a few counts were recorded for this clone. The CDR3 reads CASSQGQNTGELFF. The CDR3 DNA reads TGTGCCAGCAGTCAGGGCCAGAACACCGGGGAGCTGTTTTTT. The chain joins TRBV27 to TRBJ2-2; D is possibly TRBD1 (5 bases). The CDR3 is 14 amino acids. Per germline, CDR1 MNHEY and CDR2 SMNVEV (reference sequence). The V gene lost 5 bases and the J gene lost 1 base, with 8 bases spanning the gap.